A selection of T cell receptor beta chains follows, all from one sample in a study of cytomegalovirus exposure and HLA in healthy donors. Only in-frame clones appear in the TCRdb table, and some are missing; sequencing was by immunoSEQ multiplex PCR. Here the sample spans some 250,000 clones, 90% being singletons. Sequencing input: PBMCs. These receptors were collected from a woman aged 18-30 years in good health and CMV-seronegative. Both conserved end residues are part of each CDR3. The order of the fields is D gene, J gene, clone size, V gene, CDR3 DNA, CDR3 protein. D genes are given only for firm matches. Clone sizes are given selectively: once, few, many, or a class where the clone is expanded.

>TRBD2|TRBJ2-5|-|TRBV5-1
TGCGCCAGCAGCTCCGGACTAGCGGGGGGGCGTTGGGAGACCCAGTACTTC
CASSSGLAGGRWETQYF
>-|TRBJ2-7|-|TRBV28
TGTGCCAGCAGTTTACCCCCTTACGAGCAGTACTTC
CASSLPPYEQYF
>TRBD2|TRBJ2-7|-|TRBV7-8
TGTGCCAGCAGCTTGTCCGGGACTAATGGCGAGCAGTACTTC
CASSLSGTNGEQYF
>TRBD2|TRBJ2-3|-|TRBV7-7
TGTGCCAGCAGCTTAGGACTAGCGGGCCTCACAGATACGCAGTATTTT
CASSLGLAGLTDTQYF
>-|TRBJ1-1|few|TRBV4-1
TGCGCCAGCAGCCAAGAGGAGATGAACACTGAAGCTTTCTTT
CASSQEEMNTEAFF
>TRBD1|TRBJ1-6|-|TRBV7-9
TGTGCCAGCAGCCAACTAGGGACAGGGCTTAATTCACCCCTCCACTTT
CASSQLGTGLNSPLHF
>-|TRBJ2-1|-|TRBV14
TGTGCCAGCACCCAGGGGCGGAATGAGCAGTTCTTC
CASTQGRNEQFF
>TRBD1|TRBJ1-6|-|TRBV28
TGTGCCAGCAGTTTAACAGGGGTCTATAATTCACCCCTCCACTTT
CASSLTGVYNSPLHF
>TRBD1|TRBJ1-3|-|TRBV5-1
TGCGCCAGCAGCGAGGGACAGGCCCACTCTGGAAACACCATATATTTT
CASSEGQAHSGNTIYF
>TRBD1|TRBJ1-5|-|TRBV30
TGTGCCTGGAGCGGTGAGGGACAGGGGAGAGGTCAGCCCCAGCATTTT
CAWSGEGQGRGQPQHF
>-|TRBJ2-3|-|TRBV4-1
TGCGCCAGCAGCGATGTCGGGGGACCAGATACGCAGTATTTT
CASSDVGGPDTQYF